Below are 25 T cell receptor beta chains sequenced from a single sample in a study of blood T cell repertoires in COVID-19. Assay: immunoSEQ multiplex PCR; the TCRdb copy retains only in-frame clones and omits some. This repertoire shows 80,000 to 95,000 clones, 70% to 90% found once; its top ten account for 5.5% to 7.5%. The sequenced sample consisted of peripheral blood. These receptors came from a man between 65 and 80 years old with acute or convalescent COVID-19.

The chain combines TRBV2 with TRBJ1-2; TRBD1 is a possible D gene (5 bases). Trimming stripped 4 bases from V and 2 bases from J, with 11 bases between. From germline, CDR1 is SNHLY and CDR2 FYNNEI. The CDR3 contains 14 residues. DNA for the CDR3: TGTGCCAGCAGTGCAGGGAAGGGGAACTATGGCTACACCTTC. The encoded protein is CASSAGKGNYGYTF.

The CDR3 reads CASSLFEAGAGETQYF. The DNA for the CDR3 is TGTGCCAGCAGCTTATTTGAGGCGGGGGCCGGGGAGACCCAGTACTTC. This rearrangement joins TRBV7-7 to TRBJ2-5; the D gene is possibly TRBD2 (7 bases). Germline CDR1 reads SSHAT; CDR2 reads FNYEAQ (reference sequence). V was shortened by 2 bases and J by 5 bases, with 18 bases between the two germline ends. The CDR3 spans 16 residues.

This chain joins TRBV7-2 and TRBJ1-6, with TRBD1 matching over 8 bases. The germline V gene has CDR1 SGHTA and CDR2 FQGNSA. Trimming took 5 bases from V and 7 from J; bases not matched to a gene: 10. The CDR3 loop spans 16 amino acids. The CDR3 region is CASSPQGTGGNSPLHF. The CDR3 DNA reads TGTGCCAGCAGCCCGCAAGGGACAGGCGGAAATTCACCCCTCCACTTT.

V is TRBV9 and J is TRBJ2-7; 8 positions agree with TRBD1. In germline, CDR1 is SGDLS, CDR2 YYNGEE. The V segment lost 3 bases and the J segment 0 bases; nucleotides outside the gene matches: 5. The CDR3 spans 15 residues. The CDR3 loop reads CASSARTGSSYEQYF. The DNA for the CDR3 is TGTGCCAGCAGCGCTAGGACAGGGAGCTCCTACGAGCAGTACTTC.

The chain joins TRBV5-1 to TRBJ2-1; weak D call: TRBD2 (6 bases). There are 14 residues in the CDR3. The germline V and J ends were trimmed by 0 bases and 4 bases, with 8 bases remaining between them. The germline V gene has CDR1 SGHRS and CDR2 YFSETQ. DNA of the CDR3: TGCGCCAGCAGCTTGGGCGGGGAGTACAATGAGCAGTTCTTC. It encodes CASSLGGEYNEQFF.

The DNA of the CDR3 is TGTGCCAGCGGGGAGGGGAAAAGTCGCTATGGCTACACCTTC. It translates to CASGEGKSRYGYTF. This sequence joins TRBV28 and TRBJ1-2; D might be TRBD1 (5 bases). Germline values: CDR1 MDHEN, CDR2 SYDVKM. The CDR3 consists of 14 residues. V dropped 8 bases and J dropped 4 bases, with 17 bases sitting between them.

This clone was recorded only once. This chain joins TRBV4-1 and TRBJ1-5; the D gene is possibly TRBD1 (5 bases). The CDR3 runs to 17 residues. The germline V gene has CDR1 MGHRA and CDR2 YSYEKL. V was trimmed by 4 bases and J by 6 bases, leaving 22 bases between them. CDR3 in DNA: TGCGCCAGCAGCCCCGGGGGACCCCGCACAGAAGGTCAGCCCCAGCATTTT. Translating it yields CASSPGGPRTEGQPQHF.

This chain connects TRBV7-2 to TRBJ2-3, with 11 bases lining up with TRBD2. Germline CDR1 is SGHTA and CDR2 is FQGNSA. The ends lost 2 bases at V and 4 bases at J; junction bases unmatched: 5. The CDR3 loop spans 16 amino acids. The CDR3 DNA reads as TGTGCCAGCAGCTTATTAGCGGGAGGGCCGTCAGATACGCAGTATTTT. Protein sequence: CASSLLAGGPSDTQYF.

The chain couples TRBV6-6 to TRBJ2-5; TRBD2 matches at 11 bases. CDR3 length equals 16 residues. CDR1 and CDR2 (germline): MNHNY, SVGAGI (reference sequence). V shed 8 bases, J shed 5 bases, and the junction held 13 bases outside the gene matches. CDR3: CASDSGGGLFGETQYF. The CDR3 DNA is TGTGCCAGCGATAGCGGGGGGGGCCTATTTGGGGAGACCCAGTACTTC.

The chain employs TRBV28 and TRBJ2-7; 9 bases are a match to TRBD2. The CDR3 consists of 16 residues. V lost 5 bases and J lost 4; bases outside the gene matches: 12. Germline V gives CDR1 MDHEN, CDR2 SYDVKM. The CDR3 DNA reads TGTGCCAGCAGTGCCCCCTCTCGAGCGGGGGGTTACGAGCAGTACTTC. It yields the protein CASSAPSRAGGYEQYF.

This clone has just a few counts. The chain uses TRBV20-1 and TRBJ2-1, with D possibly TRBD2 on 6 matching bases. CDR1 is DFQATT, CDR2 SNEGSKA, per germline (reference sequence). This CDR3 comprises 11 residues. Trimming shortened V by 7 bases and J by 9 bases, and 13 bases separated the two germline ends. CDR3 DNA sequence: TGCAGTGGGGTCAGGGAGGTTGAGCAGTTCTTC. Its protein product is CSGVREVEQFF.

The rearrangement uses TRBV28 and TRBJ1-2; a weak D match, TRBD1 (5 bases). V was clipped by 7 bases and J by 5 bases, with 11 bases between them. Germline V CDR1 and CDR2: MDHEN, SYDVKM. The CDR3 loop spans 12 amino acids. The CDR3 DNA sequence: TGTGCCAGCACAATGGAGGGGTATGGCTACACCTTC. Its protein product is CASTMEGYGYTF.

This clone was observed once. CDR3 amino acids: CASSLVPSGEGGYTF. The CDR3 bases are TGTGCCAGCAGCTTAGTGCCGAGTGGCGAGGGAGGCTACACCTTC. The V and J genes are TRBV7-3 and TRBJ1-2, with unresolved D. The CDR3 has 15 amino acids. Germline V gene data show CDR1 as SGHTA and CDR2 as FQGTGA. Trimming took off 2 bases at V and 8 bases at J, with 18 bases between the two ends.

CDR3 loop: CASKGYWFGNTIYF. For the CDR3, the DNA is TGTGCCAGTAAGGGGTACTGGTTTGGAAACACCATATATTTT. The chain is built from TRBV19 and TRBJ1-3; D may be TRBD1 (5 bases). This CDR3 has 14 amino acids. Trimming shortened V by 7 bases and J by 3 bases, and 13 bases separated the two germline ends. Germline V gives CDR1 LNHDA, CDR2 SQIVND (reference sequence).

The count of this clone is one. CDR3 region: CASSQAGRNQPQHF. Here the CDR3 DNA reads TGTGCCAGCAGCCAAGCAGGGCGCAATCAGCCCCAGCATTTT. The chain is built from TRBV3-1 (or the pseudogene TRBV3-2) and TRBJ1-5, with D perhaps matching TRBD1 (5 bases). The CDR3 extends over 14 amino acids. CDR1 LGHDT and CDR2 YNNKEL come from the germline V gene (reference sequence). V dropped 1 base and J dropped 2 bases, with 6 bases sitting between them.

The CDR3 spells CASSSGQGAGEQYF. CDR3 DNA sequence: TGTGCCAGCAGCTCCGGACAGGGGGCAGGTGAGCAGTACTTC. V usage is TRBV13 and J usage is TRBJ2-7; 11 nucleotides align to TRBD1. The CDR3 runs 14 residues. V lost 4 bases to trimming and J lost 7 bases; unmatched junction nucleotides: 6. CDR1 PRHDT and CDR2 FYEKMQ come from the germline V gene (reference sequence).

The genes are TRBV6-5 and TRBJ2-5, with D possibly TRBD1 on 6 matching bases. V lost 2 bases to trimming and J lost 4 bases, with 11 bases between them. Germline-derived CDR1 and CDR2 are MNHEY and SVGAGI. The CDR3 spans 14 residues. For the CDR3, the DNA is TGTGCCAGCAGTTACCCCGGACAGCCAGAGACCCAGTACTTC. This encodes CASSYPGQPETQYF.

Note on this clone: One end of the junction varies from germline; a read error may be responsible. This chain links TRBV14 with TRBJ2-1, with 9 nucleotides matching TRBD2. Per germline, CDR1 SGHDN and CDR2 FVKESK. The CDR3 is 15 amino acids. CDR3 DNA sequence: TGTGCCAGCAGGGCCGGGACTAGCTCCCACAATGAGCAGTTCTTC. Its translation is CASRAGTSSHNEQFF.

This clone occurred once. The CDR3 reads CASSEFASSGATDTQYF. As DNA, the CDR3 is TGTGCCAGCAGTGAATTCGCGTCTAGCGGGGCCACAGATACGCAGTATTTT. The J gene is TRBJ2-3, the V gene TRBV2, with TRBD2 matching 9 bases. Trimming removed 2 bases from V and 2 bases from J; junction bases left unmatched: 8. Germline CDR1 reads SNHLY; CDR2 reads FYNNEI. The CDR3 consists of 17 residues.

The V call is TRBV6-2 or TRBV6-3, the J call TRBJ2-7; unclear D gene. Germline CDR1 and CDR2: MNHEY and SVGEGT. The CDR3 has 11 amino acids. Trimming took 6 bases from V and 3 from J, leaving 6 bases between them. The CDR3: CASSVLYEQYF. For the CDR3, the DNA is TGTGCCAGCAGCGTTCTCTACGAGCAGTACTTC.

The gene calls are TRBV18 and TRBJ2-3; 11 nucleotides align to TRBD2. Trimming cost V 1 base and J 2 bases; bases outside gene matches: 2. CDR3 length: 16 residues. In germline, CDR1 is KGHSH, CDR2 LQKENI. CDR3 residues: CASSPLAGGVTDTQYF. The CDR3 DNA follows: TGTGCCAGCTCACCACTAGCGGGGGGGGTCACAGATACGCAGTATTTT.

The CDR3, as DNA: TGTGCCAGCAGCGTAGCCCCTTCCCCGAGCTCCTACAATGAGCAGTTCTTC. It specifies CASSVAPSPSSYNEQFF. V gene TRBV9 combines with J gene TRBJ2-1; D is unresolved. V lost 0 bases and J lost 0, with 13 bases in between. Per the germline V gene, CDR1 is SGDLS and CDR2 is YYNGEE. The CDR3 totals 17 residues. Using reference TRBV9 and TRBJ2-1 for the parts outside the CDR3, the full variable domain is DSGVTQTPKHLITATGQRVTLRCSPRSGDLSVYWYQQSLDQGLQFLIQYYNGEERAKGNILERFSAQQFPDLHSELNLSSLELGDSALYFCASSVAPSPSSYNEQFFGPGTRLTVL.

The genes are TRBV10-2 and TRBJ1-5; tentatively, D is TRBD1 (5 bases). Germline-derived CDR1 and CDR2 are WSHSY and SAAADI. The CDR3 covers 14 residues. V was trimmed by 3 bases and J by 4 bases, leaving 10 bases between them. The CDR3 nucleotides are TGCGCCAGCAGTGATGTCAGGGTAAATCAGCCCCAGCATTTT. Translating it yields CASSDVRVNQPQHF.

V gene TRBV4-3 combines with J gene TRBJ2-7; TRBD1 aligns across 8 bases. This CDR3 has 15 residues. After removal of 3 bases from V and 6 bases from J, the junction contained 10 bases not matched to a gene. Germline V lookup: CDR1 LGHNA, CDR2 YSLEER. The CDR3 DNA follows: TGCGCCAGCAGCCAGGACTTCCAGGGGGCGCGCGAGCAGTACTTC. The encoded protein is CASSQDFQGAREQYF.

The J gene is TRBJ1-3, the V gene TRBV5-1; D is unclear. Germline V gives CDR1 SGHRS, CDR2 YFSETQ. CDR3 length equals 15 residues. Trimming cost V 1 base and J 2 bases, with 10 bases left between them. The CDR3 DNA is TGCGCCAGCAGCTTGTTGATGGGAGCTGGAAACACCATATATTTT. This encodes CASSLLMGAGNTIYF.